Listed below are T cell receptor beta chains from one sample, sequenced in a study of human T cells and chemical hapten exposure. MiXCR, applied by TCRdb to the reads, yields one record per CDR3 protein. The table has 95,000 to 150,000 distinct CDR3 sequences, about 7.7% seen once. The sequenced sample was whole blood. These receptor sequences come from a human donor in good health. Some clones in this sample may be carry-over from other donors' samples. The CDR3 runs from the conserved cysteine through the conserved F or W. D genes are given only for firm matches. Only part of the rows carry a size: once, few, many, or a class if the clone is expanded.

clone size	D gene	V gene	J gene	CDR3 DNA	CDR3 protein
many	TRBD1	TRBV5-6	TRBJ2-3	TGTGCCAGCAGCGCCGGGACAGGCAAGACTAGCACAGATACGCAGTATTTT	CASSAGTGKTSTDTQYF
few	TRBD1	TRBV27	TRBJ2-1	TGTGCCAGCAGTGGACAGGGCCGCTCGCGGCAGTTCTTC	CASSGQGRSRQFF
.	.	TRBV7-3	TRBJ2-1	TGTGCCAGCAGCTTATGGTCAGGAGGAGGGTCTGATGAGCAGTTCTTC	CASSLWSGGGSDEQFF
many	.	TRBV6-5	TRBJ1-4	TGTGCCAGCAGTTTGGCCAGCTTTAATGAAAAACTGTTTTTT	CASSLASFNEKLFF
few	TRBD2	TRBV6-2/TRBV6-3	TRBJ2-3	TGTGCCAGCAGTTATCCTCCGGGACTAGCCCCAGATACGCAGTATTTT	CASSYPPGLAPDTQYF
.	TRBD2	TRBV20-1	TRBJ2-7	TGCAGTGCCACGACTAGCGGCAGATACGAGCAGTACTTC	CSATTSGRYEQYF
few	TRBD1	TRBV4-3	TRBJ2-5	TGCGCCAGCGGGACAGGGGATGAAGTAGAGACCCAGTACTTC	CASGTGDEVETQYF
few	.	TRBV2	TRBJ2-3	TGTGCCACAGAGACTAGTCAGGATACGCAGTATTTT	CATETSQDTQYF
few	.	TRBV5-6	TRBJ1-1	TGTGCCAGCAGCTTAGGCGAGATCGAAGCTTTCTTT	CASSLGEIEAFF
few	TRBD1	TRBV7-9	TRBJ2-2	TGTGCCAGCAGCACCGGGACAGGGGACGCCGGGGAGCTGTTTTTT	CASSTGTGDAGELFF
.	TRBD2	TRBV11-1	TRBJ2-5	TGTGCCAGCAGCTTGCCTAGCGGAGAAAGCTACCAAGAGACCCAGTACTTC	CASSLPSGESYQETQYF
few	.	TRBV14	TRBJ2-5	TGTGCCAGCAGCCAAACGTTCGGGGCGGGGAAACGCCAAGAGACCCAGTACTTC	CASSQTFGAGKRQETQYF
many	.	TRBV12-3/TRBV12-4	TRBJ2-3	TGTGCCAGCAGTACCGCCCGGGACCGTTACACAGATACGCAGTATTTT	CASSTARDRYTDTQYF
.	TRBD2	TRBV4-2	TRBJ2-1	TGTGCCAGCAGCCAAGATCAGGGAAGCGGGGGCAATGAGCAGTTCTTC	CASSQDQGSGGNEQFF
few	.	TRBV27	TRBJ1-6	TGTGCCAGCAGTTTAAGCCGGGGGGTAGATTCACCCCTCCACTTT	CASSLSRGVDSPLHF
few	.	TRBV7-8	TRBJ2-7	TGTGCCAGCAGCCGACAGTTACAGTACGAGCAGTACTTC	CASSRQLQYEQYF
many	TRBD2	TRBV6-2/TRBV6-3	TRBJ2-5	TGTGCCAGCAGTTACTCTCCCCCCGGACTAGCTGTGGAGACCCAGTACTTC	CASSYSPPGLAVETQYF
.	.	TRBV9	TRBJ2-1	TGTGCCAGCAGCGTAGGGCTACAGAAAAACAATGAGCAGTTCTTC	CASSVGLQKNNEQFF
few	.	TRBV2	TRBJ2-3	TGTGCCAGCAGTGAAGGACCGCTCGCTAGTACGCAGTATTTT	CASSEGPLASTQYF
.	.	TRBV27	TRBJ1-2	TGTGCCAGCACCCGCGGCGCCGGGTATGGCTACACCTTC	CASTRGAGYGYTF
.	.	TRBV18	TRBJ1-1	TGTGCCAGCTCACTCCAAGGAGGGAACACTGAAGCTTTCTTT	CASSLQGGNTEAFF
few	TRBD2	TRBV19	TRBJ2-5	TGTGCCAGTAGCCCCGGGACTACAATTTACCAAGAGACCCAGTACTTC	CASSPGTTIYQETQYF
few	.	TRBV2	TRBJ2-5	TGTGCCAGCAGTCCTATGAGGGGGGACCAAGAGACCCAGTACTTC	CASSPMRGDQETQYF
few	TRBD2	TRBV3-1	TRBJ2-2	TGTGCCAGCAGGGCTAGCGGAAACACCGGGGAGCTGTTTTTT	CASRASGNTGELFF
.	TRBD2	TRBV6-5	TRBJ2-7	TGTGCCAGCAGTTCGCGCGGGACTAGCGGATCCTACGAGCAGTACTTC	CASSSRGTSGSYEQYF
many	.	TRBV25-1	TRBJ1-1	TGTGCCAGCAGTGAACCGTTGACTGAAGCTTTCTTT	CASSEPLTEAFF
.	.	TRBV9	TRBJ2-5	TGTGCCAGCAGCGTAGGGGGGCATAAGCAACAAGAGACCCAGTACTTC	CASSVGGHKQQETQYF
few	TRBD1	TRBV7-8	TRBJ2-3	TGTGCCAGCAAACCAACAGGGGCGAGAACAGATACGCAGTATTTT	CASKPTGARTDTQYF
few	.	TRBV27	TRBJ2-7	TGTGCCAGCAGTGAAGAGGGGGAGCAGTACTTC	CASSEEGEQYF